This TCR beta chain is drawn from a study of T cells in localized non-small cell lung cancer (dated by TCRdb to the early 2020s). Context from the whole study: The study analyzed T cell repertoires of 200 to 250 early-stage NSCLC patients, comparing tumors and uninvolved tumor-adjacent lungs. NSCLC patients had a mean age of approximately 70 years, and 129 were male and some 98 female. The cohort consisted of 200 to 300 treatment-naive NSCLC patients whose localized lung tumors had been resected. What the work shows at the level of the full study, not this receptor alone: Because multi-region sequencing of the tumors was not done, intratumor heterogeneity could not be ruled out. Since the design was exploratory, TCR variables were selected using unadjusted p-values with no false-discovery rate correction. Longer overall survival was associated with higher T cell density in blood, whereas shorter survival was associated with higher clonality in adjacent lung. Of the top 100 tumor clones, a median of 57 were detected in paired uninvolved adjacent lung; some 28 were also among that lung's top 100. The highest T cell clonality was observed in uninvolved tumor-adjacent lung, where clonality exceeded that of tumor, suggesting that antigenic responses were more focused in uninvolved tumor-adjacent lung.

At diagnosis, tumor, uninvolved tumor-adjacent lung and peripheral blood were collected and then preserved as a mix of FFPE and fresh-frozen material. Blood samples were analyzed as peripheral blood mononuclear cells for TCR repertoire profiling. There are 14 amino acids in the CDR3, from cysteine to phenylalanine inclusive. Left in the record is the CDR3 DNA by itself, 42 bases read in frame from the first base. V is cut by 4 bases and J by 0 bases, and the space between the germline ends is 10 bases. The germline V gene sets CDR1 to MDHEN and CDR2 to SYDVKM. TCR beta CDR3 regions were sequenced from DNA using the immunoSEQ Assay. For the original study's pipeline: To compute T cell density, TCR beta template counts were normalized to usable DNA, which was estimated by amplifying housekeeping genes. The preseqR package was used to estimate richness by extrapolating to 400,000 templates for PBMC samples and to 120,000 templates for tissue samples. Clonality was taken to be one minus Pielou's evenness. Tissue-enriched TCRs were identified by differential abundance testing using productive amino-acid clonotypes, minimum total count 5 and alpha 0.1. The Jaccard Index and the Morisita Overlap Index were used to quantify repertoire overlap between compartments. GLIPH clustered TCR beta CDR3s with public tetramer-defined viral CDR3s; viral motifs required at least three viral sequences plus V-gene enrichment. Not all clones reach the TCRdb copy of this immuneACCESS table, which keeps in-frame sequences only. Checked studies attribute under half of the gap to unresolved V genes and leave the rest unexplained. V and J calls and clone size are copied from that table; D and trimming were computed from the DNA. The sample includes about 23,000 clones, with approximately 90% observed a single time. 6.9% of the sample goes to the ten largest clones.

In regard to this clone: What antigen it recognizes has not been identified. Base qualities are not provided; no much larger clone lies one nucleotide away.

This sequence originates from a woman aged 35-75 years with stage I lung adenocarcinoma. The chain was built from TRBV28 and TRBJ2-7; the D gene assignment is perhaps TRBD1 or TRBD2, with each matching 6 bases. Specimen: peripheral blood, collected before any cancer treatment. The nucleotide sequence reads TGTGCCAGCAGTTCCGGGGGCTACTCCTACGAGCAGTACTTC. Translated, this is CASSSGGYSYEQYF.